Below, one T cell receptor (beta chain) is given with its context. The sample comes from a study of blood T cell repertoires in COVID-19. Sequencing was performed with immunoSEQ multiplex PCR; in TCRdb, only in-frame clones are kept and a portion is missing. Altogether about 480,000 clones are present, roughly 90% being singletons, with the ten largest covering 1.5% to 2%. CDR1 is LNHDA, CDR2 SQIVND, per germline (reference sequence). The CDR3 is 16 amino acids. The V end lost 0 bases, the J end lost 5 bases, and 16 bases lay between the germline ends. Participant-reported clinical history was the basis for cohort assignment.

The receptor was isolated from a woman between 40 and 50 years old who had recovered from COVID-19. Sequencing was performed on PBMCs or T cells enriched from blood (not recorded which). The chain carries TRBV19 and TRBJ1-2, with D tentatively TRBD1 (5 bases). This chain's CDR3 is CASSIDESGGSYGYTF. The CDR3 DNA sequence: TGTGCCAGTAGTATAGATGAATCGGGGGGTTCATATGGCTACACCTTC.